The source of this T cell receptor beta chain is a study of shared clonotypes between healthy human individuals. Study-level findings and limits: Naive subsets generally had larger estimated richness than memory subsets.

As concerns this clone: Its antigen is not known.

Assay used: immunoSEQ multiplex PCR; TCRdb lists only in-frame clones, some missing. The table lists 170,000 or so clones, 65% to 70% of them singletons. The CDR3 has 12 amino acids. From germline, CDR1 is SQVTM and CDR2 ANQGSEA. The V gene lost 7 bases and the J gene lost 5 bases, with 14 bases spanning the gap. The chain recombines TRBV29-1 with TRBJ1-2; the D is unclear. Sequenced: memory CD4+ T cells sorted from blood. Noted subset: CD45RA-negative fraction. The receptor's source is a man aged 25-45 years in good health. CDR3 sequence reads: CSARLTGYGYTF. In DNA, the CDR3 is TGCAGCGCACGCCTGACGGGTTATGGCTACACCTTC. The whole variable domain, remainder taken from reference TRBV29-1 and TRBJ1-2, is SAVISQKPSRDICQRGTSLTIQCQVDSQVTMMFWYRQQPGQSLTLIATANQGSEATYESGFVIDKFPISRPNLTFSTLTVSNMSPEDSSIYLCSARLTGYGYTFGSGTRLTVV.